The rows below give T cell receptor beta chains drawn from one sample of a study of human T cells and chemical hapten exposure. TCRdb fed the RACE reads into MiXCR, producing one record per CDR3 protein. This sample carries around 85,000 distinct CDR3 sequences, 10% to 15% of them seen once, and the ten largest clones take approximately 5.2%. The input for sequencing was whole blood, taken in connection with sensitization to the hapten diphenylcyclopropenone (DPC). Source of these receptors: a woman between 50 and 59 years old with alopecia areata. Some clones in this sample may be carry-over from other donors' samples. CDR3s include the opening cysteine and the closing phenylalanine or tryptophan. A D gene is named only where the DNA matches it firmly. Expanded clones get a size class; other rows say once, few or many, or leave the size out.

CDR3nt: TGTGCCAGCAGCAATAGCGGGAGTCCATTAGAGACCCAGTACTTC; CDR3aa: CASSNSGSPLETQYF; j_gene: TRBJ2-5; abundance: few; v_gene: TRBV7-9; d_gene: TRBD2; len: 15
CDR3nt: TGTGCCAGCAGTTTTTCTCCCACAGGGCCCTTAAGTGAAAAACTGTTTTTT; CDR3aa: CASSFSPTGPLSEKLFF; j_gene: TRBJ1-4; abundance: many; v_gene: TRBV27; d_gene: NA; len: 17
CDR3nt: TGCGCCAGCAGCTTGGCCGTGGGGGACCCAGATACGCAGTATTTT; CDR3aa: CASSLAVGDPDTQYF; j_gene: TRBJ2-3; abundance: once; v_gene: TRBV5-1; d_gene: NA; len: 15
CDR3nt: TGTGCCAGCTCACCTGTCGACAGGGGGACTGAAGCTTTCTTT; CDR3aa: CASSPVDRGTEAFF; j_gene: TRBJ1-1; abundance: few; v_gene: TRBV18; d_gene: TRBD1; len: 14
CDR3nt: TGCAGCGTTGGGACACCGAGGGAGACCCAGTACTTC; CDR3aa: CSVGTPRETQYF; j_gene: TRBJ2-5; abundance: many; v_gene: TRBV29-1; d_gene: NA; len: 12
CDR3nt: TGTGCCAGCAGTTTTAGCATGAACACTGAAGCTTTCTTT; CDR3aa: CASSFSMNTEAFF; j_gene: TRBJ1-1; abundance: NA; v_gene: TRBV27; d_gene: NA; len: 13
CDR3nt: TGTGCCAGCAGCATACTTACTAGCGGGAGTAGCACAGATACGCAGTATTTT; CDR3aa: CASSILTSGSSTDTQYF; j_gene: TRBJ2-3; abundance: many; v_gene: TRBV7-8; d_gene: TRBD2; len: 17
CDR3nt: TGTGCCAGCAGCTTAGGTTCGGGGAACGAGCAGTACTTC; CDR3aa: CASSLGSGNEQYF; j_gene: TRBJ2-7; abundance: many; v_gene: TRBV7-9; d_gene: NA; len: 13
CDR3nt: TGTGCCAGCAGTAGATACGAGACCCAGTACTTC; CDR3aa: CASSRYETQYF; j_gene: TRBJ2-5; abundance: NA; v_gene: TRBV12-3/TRBV12-4; d_gene: NA; len: 11
CDR3nt: TGTGCCAGCAGCTTAGTGGTCGGCGGGGGCACAGATACGCAGTATTTT; CDR3aa: CASSLVVGGGTDTQYF; j_gene: TRBJ2-3; abundance: many; v_gene: TRBV7-2; d_gene: NA; len: 16
CDR3nt: TGTGCCAGCAGTTTAGGGGGTGCTTTGGCCCTCCACTTT; CDR3aa: CASSLGGALALHF; j_gene: TRBJ1-6; abundance: few; v_gene: TRBV28; d_gene: NA; len: 13
CDR3nt: TGTGCCACCAGCAGAGATCAAACCCGGGGCCAAGCTTTCTTT; CDR3aa: CATSRDQTRGQAFF; j_gene: TRBJ1-1; abundance: many; v_gene: TRBV15; d_gene: NA; len: 14
CDR3nt: TGTGCCAGCAGTTACTCGAGCTCCTACGAGCAGTACTTC; CDR3aa: CASSYSSSYEQYF; j_gene: TRBJ2-7; abundance: few; v_gene: TRBV6-5; d_gene: NA; len: 13
CDR3nt: TGCAGCGTTACGCAACAGGAGCAAGCTTTCTTT; CDR3aa: CSVTQQEQAFF; j_gene: TRBJ1-1; abundance: NA; v_gene: TRBV29-1; d_gene: NA; len: 11
CDR3nt: TGTGCCAGCAGCTTAGAGATGTACACGGACTACGAGCAGTACTTC; CDR3aa: CASSLEMYTDYEQYF; j_gene: TRBJ2-7; abundance: many; v_gene: TRBV11-2; d_gene: NA; len: 15
CDR3nt: TGTGCCAGCAGAGAACTAGCGGGAGGCTCTGGGGCCAACGTCCTGACTTTC; CDR3aa: CASRELAGGSGANVLTF; j_gene: TRBJ2-6; abundance: NA; v_gene: TRBV2; d_gene: TRBD2; len: 17
CDR3nt: TGTGCCACCGGGGACGGCCGATACACAGATACGCAGTATTTT; CDR3aa: CATGDGRYTDTQYF; j_gene: TRBJ2-3; abundance: few; v_gene: TRBV6-1; d_gene: NA; len: 14
CDR3nt: TGTGCCAGTGCCAGAAAAGGGACTAGCGAGGATCATACGCAGTATTTT; CDR3aa: CASARKGTSEDHTQYF; j_gene: TRBJ2-3; abundance: NA; v_gene: TRBV19; d_gene: TRBD2; len: 16
CDR3nt: TGTGCCAGCAGCTTGTGGATACAAGAGACCCAGTACTTC; CDR3aa: CASSLWIQETQYF; j_gene: TRBJ2-5; abundance: many; v_gene: TRBV5-6; d_gene: NA; len: 13
CDR3nt: TGCAGTGCTAGCAGCGGGAGGACCTACGAGCAGTACTTC; CDR3aa: CSASSGRTYEQYF; j_gene: TRBJ2-7; abundance: many; v_gene: TRBV20-1; d_gene: TRBD2; len: 13
CDR3nt: TGCAGTGCGACGGGACTAGCGGCAGTCCAAGAGACCCAGTACTTC; CDR3aa: CSATGLAAVQETQYF; j_gene: TRBJ2-5; abundance: few; v_gene: TRBV20-1; d_gene: TRBD2; len: 15
CDR3nt: TGTGCCAGCAGCCGGTATAATGGAAACACCATATATTTT; CDR3aa: CASSRYNGNTIYF; j_gene: TRBJ1-3; abundance: many; v_gene: TRBV7-2; d_gene: NA; len: 13
CDR3nt: TGTGCCAGCAGCTCGAGGCAGGGTAGAAGCAATGAGCAGTTCTTC; CDR3aa: CASSSRQGRSNEQFF; j_gene: TRBJ2-1; abundance: few; v_gene: TRBV28; d_gene: NA; len: 15
CDR3nt: TGTGCCAGCAGCGTACAGGGGAACACTGAAGCTTTCTTT; CDR3aa: CASSVQGNTEAFF; j_gene: TRBJ1-1; abundance: many; v_gene: TRBV11-2; d_gene: NA; len: 13
CDR3nt: TGTGCCACCAGCCGGACTTACTACAATGAGCAGTTCTTC; CDR3aa: CATSRTYYNEQFF; j_gene: TRBJ2-1; abundance: many; v_gene: TRBV24-1; d_gene: NA; len: 13
CDR3nt: TGTGCCAGCAGCAGGGACAGTCACGAAGCTTTCTTT; CDR3aa: CASSRDSHEAFF; j_gene: TRBJ1-1; abundance: few; v_gene: TRBV9; d_gene: TRBD1; len: 12
CDR3nt: TGTGCCAGCAGTACATCCCCGATCAATCAGCCCCAGCATTTT; CDR3aa: CASSTSPINQPQHF; j_gene: TRBJ1-5; abundance: many; v_gene: TRBV2; d_gene: NA; len: 14